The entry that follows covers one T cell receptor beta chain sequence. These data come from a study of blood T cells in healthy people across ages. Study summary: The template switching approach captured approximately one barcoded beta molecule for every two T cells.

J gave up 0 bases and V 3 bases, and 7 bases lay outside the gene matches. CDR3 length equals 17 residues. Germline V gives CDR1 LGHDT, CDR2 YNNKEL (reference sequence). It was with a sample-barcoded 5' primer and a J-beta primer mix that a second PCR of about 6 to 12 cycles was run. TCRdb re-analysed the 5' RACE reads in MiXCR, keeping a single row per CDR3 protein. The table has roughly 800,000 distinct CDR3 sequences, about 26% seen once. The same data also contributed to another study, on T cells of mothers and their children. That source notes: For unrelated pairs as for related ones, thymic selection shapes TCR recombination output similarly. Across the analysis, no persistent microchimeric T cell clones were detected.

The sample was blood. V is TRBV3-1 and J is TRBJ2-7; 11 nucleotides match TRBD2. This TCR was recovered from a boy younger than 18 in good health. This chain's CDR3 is CASSHPPLAGGSYEQYF. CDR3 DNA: TGTGCCAGCAGCCATCCACCCCTAGCGGGGGGCTCCTACGAGCAGTACTTC.